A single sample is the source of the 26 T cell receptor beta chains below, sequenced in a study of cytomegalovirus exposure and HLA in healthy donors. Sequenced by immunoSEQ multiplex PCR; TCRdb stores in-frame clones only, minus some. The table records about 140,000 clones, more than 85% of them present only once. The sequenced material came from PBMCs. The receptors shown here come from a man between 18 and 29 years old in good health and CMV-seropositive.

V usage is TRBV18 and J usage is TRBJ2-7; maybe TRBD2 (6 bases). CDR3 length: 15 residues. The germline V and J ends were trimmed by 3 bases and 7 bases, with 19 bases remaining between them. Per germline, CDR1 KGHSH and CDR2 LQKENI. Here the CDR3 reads CASSPFSGPRGEQYF. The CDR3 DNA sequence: TGTGCCAGCTCACCTTTTAGCGGCCCTCGTGGGGAGCAGTACTTC.

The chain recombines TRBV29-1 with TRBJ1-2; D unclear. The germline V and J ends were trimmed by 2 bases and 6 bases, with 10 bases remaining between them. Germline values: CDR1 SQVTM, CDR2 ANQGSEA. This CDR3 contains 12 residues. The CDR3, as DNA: TGCAGCGTTGAACAAGCGGTTAATGGCTACACCTTC. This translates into CSVEQAVNGYTF.

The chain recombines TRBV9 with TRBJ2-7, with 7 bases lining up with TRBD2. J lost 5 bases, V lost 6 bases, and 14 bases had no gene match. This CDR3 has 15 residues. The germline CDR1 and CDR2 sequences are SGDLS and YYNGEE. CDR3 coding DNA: TGTGCCAGCAACCCTGGGGGAGGGGAAGTCCACGAGCAGTACTTC. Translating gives CASNPGGGEVHEQYF.

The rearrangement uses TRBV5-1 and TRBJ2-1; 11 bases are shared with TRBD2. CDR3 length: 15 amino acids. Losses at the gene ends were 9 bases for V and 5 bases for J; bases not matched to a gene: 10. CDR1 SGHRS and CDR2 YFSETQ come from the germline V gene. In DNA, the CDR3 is TGCGCCACCGCACTTAGCGGGGGGGCTAACAATGAGCAGTTCTTC. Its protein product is CATALSGGANNEQFF. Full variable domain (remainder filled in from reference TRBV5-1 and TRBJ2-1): KAGVTQTPRYLIKTRGQQVTLSCSPISGHRSVSWYQQTPGQGLQFLFEYFSETQRNKGNFPGRFSGRQFSNSRSEMNVSTLELGDSALYLCATALSGGANNEQFFGPGTRLTVL.

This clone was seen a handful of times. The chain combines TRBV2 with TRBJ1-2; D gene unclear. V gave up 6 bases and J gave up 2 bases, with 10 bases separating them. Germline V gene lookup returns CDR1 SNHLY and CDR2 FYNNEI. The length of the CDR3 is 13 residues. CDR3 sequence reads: CASSTEENYGYTF. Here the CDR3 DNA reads TGTGCCAGCAGCACCGAGGAGAACTATGGCTACACCTTC.

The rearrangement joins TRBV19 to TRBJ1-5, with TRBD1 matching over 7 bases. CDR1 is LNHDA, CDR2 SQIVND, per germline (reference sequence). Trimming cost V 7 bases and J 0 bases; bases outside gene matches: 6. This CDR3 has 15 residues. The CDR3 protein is CASTWTGDSNQPQHF. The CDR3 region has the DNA TGTGCCAGTACCTGGACAGGAGATAGCAATCAGCCCCAGCATTTT. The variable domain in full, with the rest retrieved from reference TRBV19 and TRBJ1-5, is DGGITQSPKYLFRKEGQNVTLSCEQNLNHDAMYWYRQDPGQGLRLIYYSQIVNDFQKGDIAEGYSVSREKKESFPLTVTSAQKNPTAFYLCASTWTGDSNQPQHFGDGTRLSIL.

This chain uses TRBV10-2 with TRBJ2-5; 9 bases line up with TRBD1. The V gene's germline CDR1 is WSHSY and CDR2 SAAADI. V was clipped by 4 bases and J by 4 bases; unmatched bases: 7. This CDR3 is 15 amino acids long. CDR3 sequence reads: CASSGPDRGGETQYF. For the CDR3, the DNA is TGCGCCAGCAGTGGCCCGGACAGGGGTGGAGAGACCCAGTACTTC.

This chain's CDR3 is CAISPTSGQPNEQYF. For the CDR3, the DNA is TGTGCCATCAGCCCGACTAGCGGTCAACCTAACGAGCAGTACTTC. The V call is TRBV10-3, the J call TRBJ2-7; 9 nucleotides agree with TRBD2. After removal of 6 bases from V and 5 bases from J, the junction contained 11 bases not matched to a gene. Germline CDR1 reads ENHRY; CDR2 reads SYGVKD. CDR3 length: 15 amino acids.

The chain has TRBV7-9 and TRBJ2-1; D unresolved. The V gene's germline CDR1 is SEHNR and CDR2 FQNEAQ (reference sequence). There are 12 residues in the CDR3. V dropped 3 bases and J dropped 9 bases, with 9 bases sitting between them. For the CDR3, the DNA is TGTGCCAGCAGCTTCAGATCCCCTGAGCAGTTCTTC. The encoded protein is CASSFRSPEQFF.

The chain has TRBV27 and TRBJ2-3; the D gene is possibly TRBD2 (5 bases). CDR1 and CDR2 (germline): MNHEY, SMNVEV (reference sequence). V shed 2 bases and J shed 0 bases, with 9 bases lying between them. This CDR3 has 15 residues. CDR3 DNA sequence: TGTGCCAGCAGTTTAGAGGGCGAAAGCACAGATACGCAGTATTTT. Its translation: CASSLEGESTDTQYF.

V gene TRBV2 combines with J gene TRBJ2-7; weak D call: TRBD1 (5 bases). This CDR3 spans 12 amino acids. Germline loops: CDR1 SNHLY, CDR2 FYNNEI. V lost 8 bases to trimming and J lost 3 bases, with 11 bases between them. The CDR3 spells CASWDDSYEQYF. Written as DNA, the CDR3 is TGTGCCAGCTGGGATGACAGCTACGAGCAGTACTTC.

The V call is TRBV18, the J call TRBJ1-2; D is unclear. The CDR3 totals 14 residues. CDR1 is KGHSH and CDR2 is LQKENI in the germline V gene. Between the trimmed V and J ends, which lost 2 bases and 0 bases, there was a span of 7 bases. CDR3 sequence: CASSPKEANYGYTF. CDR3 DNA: TGTGCCAGCTCACCAAAGGAGGCTAACTATGGCTACACCTTC.

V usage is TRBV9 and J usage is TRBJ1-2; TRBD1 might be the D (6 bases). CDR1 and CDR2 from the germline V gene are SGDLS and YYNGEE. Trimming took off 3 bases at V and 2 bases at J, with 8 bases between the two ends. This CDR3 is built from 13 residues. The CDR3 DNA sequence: TGTGCCAGCAGCGGCCAGGGGAACTATGGCTACACCTTC. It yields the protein CASSGQGNYGYTF.

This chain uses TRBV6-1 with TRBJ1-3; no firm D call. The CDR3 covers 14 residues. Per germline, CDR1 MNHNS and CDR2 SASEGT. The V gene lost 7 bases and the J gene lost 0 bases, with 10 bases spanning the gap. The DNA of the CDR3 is TGTGCCAGCACTAAGGGAGTCTCTGGAAACACCATATATTTT. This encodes CASTKGVSGNTIYF.

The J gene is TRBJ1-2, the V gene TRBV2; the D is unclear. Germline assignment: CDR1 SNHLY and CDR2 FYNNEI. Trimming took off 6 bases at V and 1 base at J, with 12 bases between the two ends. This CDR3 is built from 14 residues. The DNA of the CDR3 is TGTGCCAGCAGAAAACGGTTTAGTAACTATGGCTACACCTTC. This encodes CASRKRFSNYGYTF. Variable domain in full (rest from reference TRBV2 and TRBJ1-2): EPEVTQTPSHQVTQMGQEVILRCVPISNHLYFYWYRQILGQKVEFLVSFYNNEISEKSEIFDDQFSVERPDGSNFTLKIRSTKLEDSAMYFCASRKRFSNYGYTFGSGTRLTVV.

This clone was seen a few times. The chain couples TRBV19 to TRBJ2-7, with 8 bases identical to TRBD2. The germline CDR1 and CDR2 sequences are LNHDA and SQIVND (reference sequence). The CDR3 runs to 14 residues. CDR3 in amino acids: CAAGVAGKPYEQYF. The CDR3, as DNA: TGTGCAGCGGGAGTGGCGGGGAAGCCTTACGAGCAGTACTTC.

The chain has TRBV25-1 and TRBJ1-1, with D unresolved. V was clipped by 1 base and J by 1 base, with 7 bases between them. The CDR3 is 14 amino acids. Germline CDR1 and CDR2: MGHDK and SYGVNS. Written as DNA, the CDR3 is TGTGCCAGCAGTGAATCCGGTACGAACACTGAAGCTTTCTTT. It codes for CASSESGTNTEAFF.

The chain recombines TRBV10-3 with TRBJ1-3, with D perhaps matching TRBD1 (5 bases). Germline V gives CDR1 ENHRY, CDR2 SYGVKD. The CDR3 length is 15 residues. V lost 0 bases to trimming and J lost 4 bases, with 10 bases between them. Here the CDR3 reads CAISESNRPGNTIYF. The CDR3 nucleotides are TGTGCCATCAGTGAGTCAAACAGGCCCGGAAACACCATATATTTT.

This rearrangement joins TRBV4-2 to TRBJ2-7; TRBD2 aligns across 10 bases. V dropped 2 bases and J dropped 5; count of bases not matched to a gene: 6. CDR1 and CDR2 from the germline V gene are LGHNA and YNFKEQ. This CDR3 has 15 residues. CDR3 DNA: TGTGCCAGCAGCCAAATAGGGACTAGCGACGACGAGCAGTACTTC. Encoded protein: CASSQIGTSDDEQYF.

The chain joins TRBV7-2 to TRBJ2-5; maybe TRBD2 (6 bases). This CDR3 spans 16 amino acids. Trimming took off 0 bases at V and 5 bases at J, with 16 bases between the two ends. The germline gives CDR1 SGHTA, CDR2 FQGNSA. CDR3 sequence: CASSLALGGLRETQYF. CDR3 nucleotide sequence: TGTGCCAGCAGCTTAGCGCTCGGAGGGCTCAGGGAGACCCAGTACTTC.

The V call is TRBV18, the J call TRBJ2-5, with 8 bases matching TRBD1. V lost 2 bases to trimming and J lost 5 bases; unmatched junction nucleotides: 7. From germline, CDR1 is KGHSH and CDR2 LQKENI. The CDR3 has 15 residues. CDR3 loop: CASSPGTGAEETQYF. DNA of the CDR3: TGTGCCAGCTCACCAGGGACAGGAGCGGAGGAGACCCAGTACTTC.

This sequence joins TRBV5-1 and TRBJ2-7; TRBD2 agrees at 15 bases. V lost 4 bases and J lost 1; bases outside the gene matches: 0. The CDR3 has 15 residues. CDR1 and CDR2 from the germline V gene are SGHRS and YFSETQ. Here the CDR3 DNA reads TGCGCCAGCAGCGGACTAGCGGGAGGGTCCTACGAGCAGTACTTC. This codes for CASSGLAGGSYEQYF.

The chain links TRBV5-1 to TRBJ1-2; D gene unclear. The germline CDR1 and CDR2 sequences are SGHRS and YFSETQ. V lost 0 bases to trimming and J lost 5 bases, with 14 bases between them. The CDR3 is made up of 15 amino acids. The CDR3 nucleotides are TGCGCCAGCAGCTTGGAGGCGGGTTCTTGGTATGGCTACACCTTC. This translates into CASSLEAGSWYGYTF.

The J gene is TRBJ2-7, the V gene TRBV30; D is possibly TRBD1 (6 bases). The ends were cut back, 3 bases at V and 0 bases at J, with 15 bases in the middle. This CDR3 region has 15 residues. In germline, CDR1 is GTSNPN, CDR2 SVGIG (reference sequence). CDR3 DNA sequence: TGTGCCTGGAGCCCCGTGGGGGCCGACTCCTACGAGCAGTACTTC. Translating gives CAWSPVGADSYEQYF.

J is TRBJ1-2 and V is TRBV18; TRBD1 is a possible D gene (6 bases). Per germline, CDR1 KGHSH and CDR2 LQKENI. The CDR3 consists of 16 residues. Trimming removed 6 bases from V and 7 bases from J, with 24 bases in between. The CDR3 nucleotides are TGTGCCAGCTCGAACCTTTTAAAGGACAGCCAGGGTGGCTACACCTTC. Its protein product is CASSNLLKDSQGGYTF.

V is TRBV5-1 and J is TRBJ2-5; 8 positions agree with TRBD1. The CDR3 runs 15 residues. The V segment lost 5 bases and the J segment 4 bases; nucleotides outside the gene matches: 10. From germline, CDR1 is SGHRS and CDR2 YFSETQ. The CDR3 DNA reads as TGCGCCAGCAGTTTCCGACAGGGGAAGTTAGAGACCCAGTACTTC. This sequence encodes CASSFRQGKLETQYF. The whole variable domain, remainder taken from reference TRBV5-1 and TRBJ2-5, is KAGVTQTPRYLIKTRGQQVTLSCSPISGHRSVSWYQQTPGQGLQFLFEYFSETQRNKGNFPGRFSGRQFSNSRSEMNVSTLELGDSALYLCASSFRQGKLETQYFGPGTRLLVL.